The 21 T cell receptor beta chains presented below share a single source sample, sequenced in a study of T-cell reconstitution after alpha-beta-depleted transplantation in children. TCRbeta library construction was performed incorporating unique molecular identifiers. TCRdb re-derived calls from the PCR reads in MiXCR, one entry per CDR3 protein. The profile covers hundreds of thousands of distinct CDR3 sequences, with 10% to 15% appearing a single time and 0.79% taken by the ten largest. The specimen comprised PBMCs, sampled before TCRalphabeta/CD19-depleted stem cell transplant. Source of these receptors: a girl aged 2 to 9 with congenital amegakaryocytic thrombocytopenia, due to receive a stem cell transplant.

The rearrangement joins TRBV6-1 to TRBJ1-4; 9 bases are a match to TRBD1. The J segment lost 3 bases and the V segment lost 5 bases, leaving 4 bases of the junction unmatched. The CDR3 runs 15 residues. CDR1 and CDR2 (germline): MNHNS, SASEGT. The CDR3 here is CASSPRQGANEKLFF. The CDR3 DNA is TGTGCCAGCAGTCCCCGACAGGGGGCTAATGAAAAACTGTTTTTT.

The chain carries TRBV12-3 or TRBV12-4 and TRBJ1-6; 7 positions agree with TRBD1. There are 17 residues in the CDR3. The J segment lost 7 bases and the V segment lost 6 bases, leaving 15 bases of the junction unmatched. The CDR3: CASSPNPLDRDNSPLHF. The CDR3 DNA is TGTGCCAGCAGCCCCAATCCCCTCGACAGGGACAATTCACCCCTCCACTTT.

This clonotype was picked up many times. The CDR3, as DNA: TGTGCCAGCAGCTTAGTTGGGACCGTCCCCTATGAGCAGTTCTTC. Translation: CASSLVGTVPYEQFF. The chain couples TRBV11-2 to TRBJ2-1; D tentatively fits TRBD1 or TRBD2 (5 bases each). V dropped 1 base and J dropped 8 bases, with 15 bases sitting between them. The CDR3 loop spans 15 amino acids. Germline V gene data show CDR1 as SGHAT and CDR2 as FQNNGV.

Only a few counts were recorded for this clonotype. This rearrangement joins TRBV5-1 to TRBJ2-2; a possible D gene is TRBD1 (6 bases). CDR1 SGHRS and CDR2 YFSETQ come from the germline V gene. Trimming took off 3 bases at V and 6 bases at J, with 12 bases between the two ends. This CDR3 has 14 amino acids. The DNA for the CDR3 is TGCGCCAGCAGCTCCCCTAGACAGGCCGGGGAGCTGTTTTTT. As protein: CASSSPRQAGELFF.

This clonotype was observed a few times. The chain combines TRBV10-1 with TRBJ2-1, with 7 bases matching TRBD2. The CDR3 spans 15 residues. V shed 2 bases and J 5 bases; nucleotides not matched to a gene: 6. In germline, CDR1 is WNHNN, CDR2 SYGVQD (reference sequence). CDR3 nucleotides: TGCGCCAGCAGTGAGCTGGGAAGCGGGGACAATGAGCAGTTCTTC. Protein sequence: CASSELGSGDNEQFF.

V is TRBV6-5 and J is TRBJ2-5; a weak D match, TRBD2 (7 bases). Germline CDR1 and CDR2: MNHEY and SVGAGI. CDR3 length: 15 amino acids. The germline V and J ends were trimmed by 0 bases and 5 bases, with 13 bases remaining between them. As DNA, the CDR3 is TGTGCCAGCAGTTACTCCGGGGGGCGAGGGGAGACCCAGTACTTC. It encodes CASSYSGGRGETQYF.

This clonotype was picked up a small number of times. The chain links TRBV12-3 or TRBV12-4 to TRBJ2-7, with 7 bases identical to TRBD2. The V and J ends lost 1 base and 2 bases, in that order; junction bases with no gene match: 8. The CDR3 covers 16 residues. CDR3 sequence: CASSLGHWGGTYEQYF. DNA of the CDR3: TGTGCCAGCAGTTTAGGCCACTGGGGGGGGACCTACGAGCAGTACTTC.

The chain carries TRBV20-1 and TRBJ2-7, with 12 bases fitting TRBD2. Germline V gene sequence: CDR1 DFQATT, CDR2 SNEGSKA (reference sequence). With V trimmed by 3 bases and J by 7 bases, 7 bases remained unmatched. This CDR3 is 14 amino acids long. The CDR3 nucleotides are TGCAGTGCTAGGACTAGCGGGAGTGTAGGAGAGCAGTACTTC. It is translated as CSARTSGSVGEQYF.

The sample holds many counts of this clonotype. V is TRBV29-1 and J is TRBJ2-1; TRBD2 matches 14 bases. CDR1 and CDR2 from the germline V gene are SQVTM and ANQGSEA. The CDR3 is 17 residues long. V dropped 3 bases and J dropped 2; count of bases not matched to a gene: 6. The chain's CDR3 is CSVEDRGLAGAYNEQFF. CDR3 bases: TGCAGCGTTGAGGATCGGGGACTAGCGGGGGCCTACAATGAGCAGTTCTTC.

V is TRBV28 and J is TRBJ2-7; 9 nucleotides match TRBD1. CDR1 and CDR2 from the germline V gene are MDHEN and SYDVKM. V was clipped by 6 bases and J by 6 bases; unmatched bases: 9. This CDR3 region has 14 residues. CDR3 coding DNA: TGTGCCAGCAGGATCCGCCGGGACAGGGCCGAGCAGTACTTC. Amino acids: CASRIRRDRAEQYF.

This clonotype was observed many times. V and J are TRBV20-1 and TRBJ2-3; 10 bases line up with TRBD2. The CDR3 runs 15 residues. Germline loops: CDR1 DFQATT, CDR2 SNEGSKA (reference sequence). The trim removed 0 bases at V and 7 bases at J, leaving 7 bases unmatched. The CDR3 coding sequence is TGCAGTGCTAGAGATCCTAGCGGGAGAGGATATACGCAGTATTTT. Translating gives CSARDPSGRGYTQYF.

The rearrangement uses TRBV10-3 and TRBJ2-5; 9 positions match TRBD1. Germline-derived CDR1 and CDR2 are ENHRY and SYGVKD. There are 13 residues in the CDR3. Trimming removed 6 bases from V and 3 bases from J; junction bases left unmatched: 2. As DNA, the CDR3 is TGTGCCATCAGGGGACAGGGTGAAGAGACCCAGTACTTC. This sequence encodes CAIRGQGEETQYF.

The V gene is TRBV11-3, the J gene TRBJ2-1; D not resolved. The CDR3 extends over 17 amino acids. From germline, CDR1 is SGHNT and CDR2 YENEEA. Trimming removed 1 base at V and 2 bases at J, with 15 bases between. The CDR3 region is CASSLAFRDGPYNEQFF. CDR3 in DNA: TGTGCCAGCAGCTTAGCGTTCCGTGACGGCCCCTACAATGAGCAGTTCTTC.

This clonotype was picked up a small number of times. The V gene is TRBV7-9, the J gene TRBJ2-5; D perhaps matches TRBD1 (6 bases). Deletions cut 5 bases from V and 5 bases from J, with 18 bases between. The germline gives CDR1 SEHNR, CDR2 FQNEAQ (reference sequence). CDR3 length equals 15 residues. CDR3 in amino acids: CASSQGAGAYETQYF. Written as DNA, the CDR3 is TGTGCCAGCAGCCAGGGAGCAGGGGCGTATGAGACCCAGTACTTC.

Points on this clonotype: A much larger clone sits a single nucleotide away, making a read error possible. The rearrangement uses TRBV20-1 and TRBJ2-1, with 14 bases fitting TRBD2. Germline CDR1 DFQATT, CDR2 SNEGSKA (reference sequence). The length of the CDR3 is 17 residues. This chain's CDR3 is CCARAYRGTSGSNEQFF. CDR3 nucleotides: TGCTGTGCTAGAGCTTACCGGGGGACTAGCGGGAGTAATGAGCAGTTCTTC.

This clonotype was seen only once. A read error may be the cause here, since a much bigger clone is one base away. V usage is TRBV12-3 or TRBV12-4 and J usage is TRBJ1-1; no reliable D call. The CDR3 totals 15 residues. The V and J ends lost 5 bases and 2 bases respectively, with 15 bases between them. CDR3 sequence: CASSVIHGPNTEAFF. The CDR3 region has the DNA TGTGCCAGCAGTGTAATACATGGACCAAACACTGAAGCTTTCTTT.

The chain couples TRBV14 to TRBJ2-2; 11 bases align to TRBD2. J lost 7 bases, V lost 4 bases, and 8 bases had no gene match. This CDR3 comprises 16 residues. Germline-derived CDR1 and CDR2 are SGHDN and FVKESK. CDR3 region: CASSPKLAGVFGELFF. The DNA of the CDR3 is TGTGCCAGCAGCCCGAAACTAGCGGGAGTGTTCGGGGAGCTGTTTTTT.

This clonotype showed up many times. The chain couples TRBV15 to TRBJ2-3; D gene ambiguous. The CDR3 is made up of 15 amino acids. V lost 0 bases, J lost 1 base, and 8 bases lay in between. Germline V CDR1 and CDR2: LNHNV, YYDKDF (reference sequence). The CDR3 DNA reads TGTGCCACCAGCAGAGATCAGGACCGCACAGATACGCAGTATTTT. It codes for CATSRDQDRTDTQYF.

This chain uses TRBV30 with TRBJ1-1, with no clear D. The CDR3 totals 12 residues. Trimming pared 2 bases from V and 6 bases from J, leaving 10 bases between. Germline CDR1 and CDR2: GTSNPN and SVGIG (reference sequence). This CDR3 is CAWSPTIPEAFF. DNA for the CDR3: TGTGCCTGGAGTCCGACTATCCCTGAAGCTTTCTTT.

This clonotype was counted ten times or more. V is TRBV3-1 and J is TRBJ2-1; possibly TRBD1 for D (8 bases). The germline V gene encodes CDR1 LGHDT and CDR2 YNNKEL (reference sequence). V gave up 5 bases and J gave up 8 bases, with 16 bases separating them. This CDR3 region has 14 residues. The CDR3 sequence is CASSTTGGGYEQFF. The CDR3 bases are TGTGCCAGCAGCACTACAGGGGGAGGGTATGAGCAGTTCTTC.

This clonotype occurred many times. The chain couples TRBV20-1 to TRBJ2-5; 9 bases match TRBD2. Germline V lookup: CDR1 DFQATT, CDR2 SNEGSKA (reference sequence). The CDR3 is 14 amino acids. J gave up 2 bases and V 4 bases, and 5 bases lay outside the gene matches. The CDR3 region is CSAKTSGPQETQYF. The CDR3 DNA is TGCAGTGCTAAGACTAGCGGTCCACAAGAGACCCAGTACTTC.